A single sample gave rise to the 2 T cell receptor beta chains below, sequenced in a study of OX40 agonist ivuxolimab in advanced cancers. Assay: immunoSEQ multiplex PCR; the TCRdb copy retains only in-frame clones and omits some. The data contain 47,000 or so clones, around nine tenths of them singletons. Here the sequenced sample was CD4+ or CD8+ T cells sorted from blood, taken in a trial of the OX40 agonist ivuxolimab. The receptors derive from an adult with an advanced solid tumor such as melanoma, head and neck, liver or kidney cancer.

The DNA of the CDR3 is TGTGCCAGCAGCTCCCTAGGACTAGCGGGAGATGTTGGCAATGAGCAGTTCTTC. This codes for CASSSLGLAGDVGNEQFF. The rearrangement links TRBV12-1 to TRBJ2-1; the table's D call, TRBD2, was not checked against the DNA. TRBV12-1 is flagged as a pseudogene. The CDR3 is made up of 18 amino acids.

The genes are TRBV7-8 and TRBJ1-4; D not certain. V lost 5 bases and J 8 bases, leaving 9 bases between the germline ends. From germline, CDR1 is SGHVS and CDR2 FQNEAQ. The CDR3 totals 12 residues. CDR3 DNA sequence: TGTGCCAGCAGCCCAGCGGGGGAAAAACTGTTTTTT. Translating it yields CASSPAGEKLFF.